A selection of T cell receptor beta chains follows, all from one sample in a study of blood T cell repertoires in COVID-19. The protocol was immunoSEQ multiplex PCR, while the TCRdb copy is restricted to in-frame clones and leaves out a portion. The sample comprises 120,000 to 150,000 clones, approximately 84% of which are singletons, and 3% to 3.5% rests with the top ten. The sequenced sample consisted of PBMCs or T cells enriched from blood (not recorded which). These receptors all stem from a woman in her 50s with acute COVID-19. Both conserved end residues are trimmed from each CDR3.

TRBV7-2	ASSRDYRYEQF
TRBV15	ATSRDRAGANVLT
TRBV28	ASSLPTSGAESEQF
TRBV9	ASSPSGSSYNEQF
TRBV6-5	ASSLQGNENTIY
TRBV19	ASSKGQGPNQPQH
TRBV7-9	ASSSSGDGYGYT
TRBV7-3	ASSLSPERGTEAF
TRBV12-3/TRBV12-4	ASRRAGYYGYT
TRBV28	ASSQSRAGELF
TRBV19	ASTLDFPSYNEQF